This is a list of T cell receptor beta chains from one sample in a study of T cell repertoires in cytomegalovirus infection. TCRdb re-called the reads through MiXCR, storing one row per CDR3 protein. The table records about a million distinct CDR3 sequences, 25% to 40% of them present only once. For these TCRs, the target antigens are not known. The material was cultured CD8+ T cells from PBMCs, obtained from culture after CMV antigen stimulation. The source is a human donor in good health (CMV status not recorded). Some clones in this sample may be carry-over from other donors' samples. The CDR3 runs from the conserved cysteine through the conserved F or W. The D gene is left open where the match is weak. Clone size, where shown, is once, few, many, or a class for clones that have expanded.

J gene | D gene | V gene | clone size | CDR3 protein | CDR3 DNA
TRBJ1-2 | . | TRBV27 | . | CASSFSLGLSGYTF | TGTGCCAGCAGTTTTAGTTTGGGGCTTTCTGGCTACACCTTC
TRBJ1-5 | TRBD1 | TRBV10-3 | . | CAISGDRGNLQPQHF | TGTGCCATCAGTGGAGACAGGGGCAATCTTCAGCCCCAGCATTTT
TRBJ2-7 | TRBD1 | TRBV19 | . | CASSIRGTGLYEQYF | TGTGCCAGTAGTATCAGAGGGACAGGCCTTTACGAGCAGTACTTC
TRBJ2-1 | . | TRBV12-3/TRBV12-4 | few | CASSSPSGYVTHEQFF | TGTGCCAGCAGTTCTCCGAGTGGTTATGTCACCCATGAGCAGTTCTTC
TRBJ2-2 | . | TRBV27 | few | CASSSPGQTNTGELFF | TGTGCCAGCAGTTCCCCGGGACAAACGAACACCGGGGAGCTGTTTTTT
TRBJ2-1 | TRBD2 | TRBV4-3 | . | CASSQDAQRGSNEQFF | TGCGCCAGCAGCCAAGATGCCCAGCGGGGGAGCAATGAGCAGTTCTTC
TRBJ1-2 | TRBD1 | TRBV7-2 | . | CASSSDRAAGLLNGYTF | TGTGCCAGCAGCTCCGACAGGGCAGCCGGGCTTTTGAATGGCTACACCTTC
TRBJ2-1 | . | TRBV19 | . | CASSYWASGNNEQFF | TGTGCCAGTAGTTATTGGGCTAGTGGGAACAATGAGCAGTTCTTC
TRBJ1-1 | TRBD1 | TRBV29-1 | . | CSVAGYRGEYTEAFF | TGCAGCGTTGCGGGCTACAGGGGTGAGTACACTGAAGCTTTCTTT
TRBJ2-3 | . | TRBV7-9 | . | CASSLVAGASTDTQYF | TGTGCCAGCAGCTTAGTGGCAGGTGCTAGCACAGATACGCAGTATTTT
TRBJ2-2 | . | TRBV18 | . | CASSPGPATGELFF | TGTGCCAGCTCACCAGGGCCAGCCACCGGGGAGCTGTTTTTT
TRBJ2-1 | TRBD2 | TRBV6-5 | . | CASSPGLAGGPINEQFF | TGTGCCAGCAGCCCGGGACTAGCGGGGGGGCCTATCAATGAGCAGTTCTTC
TRBJ2-1 | . | TRBV12-3/TRBV12-4 | . | CASSFPDRFNEQFF | TGTGCCAGCAGTTTCCCGGACCGTTTCAATGAGCAGTTCTTC
TRBJ1-5 | . | TRBV27 | . | CASSSKWGSNQPQHF | TGTGCCAGCAGTTCGAAGTGGGGGAGCAATCAGCCCCAGCATTTT
TRBJ2-7 | . | TRBV7-6 | many | CASSLRALGEQYF | TGTGCCAGCAGCTTAAGAGCACTAGGTGAGCAGTACTTC
TRBJ1-2 | TRBD1 | TRBV6-6 | once | CASSDRGRTLYGYTF | TGTGCCAGCAGTGACAGGGGCCGAACTCTCTATGGCTACACCTTC
TRBJ2-7 | TRBD2 | TRBV7-2 | many | CASSVSGGAPYEQYF | TGTGCCAGCAGCGTTAGCGGGGGGGCACCCTACGAGCAGTACTTC
TRBJ1-1 | . | TRBV20-1 | . | CSASPLMNEAFF | TGCAGTGCTAGTCCGCTAATGAATGAAGCTTTCTTT
TRBJ2-3 | TRBD2 | TRBV24-1 | . | CATSDRSRTSGGLGDTQYF | TGTGCCACCAGTGATCGATCCAGGACTAGCGGGGGCCTAGGGGATACGCAGTATTTT
TRBJ1-2 | . | TRBV29-1 | . | CSVPLQLYGYTF | TGCAGCGTACCCCTGCAGCTTTATGGCTACACCTTC
TRBJ1-1 | . | TRBV11-2 | . | CANSLGGRTEAFF | TGTGCCAACAGCTTAGGGGGACGTACTGAAGCTTTCTTT
TRBJ1-5 | . | TRBV18 | . | CASSPSQYSNQPQHF | TGTGCCAGCTCACCGTCACAGTATAGCAATCAGCCCCAGCATTTT
TRBJ1-1 | . | TRBV5-4 | . | CASSLFGDGGTEAFF | TGTGCCAGCAGCTTGTTTGGAGACGGAGGCACTGAAGCTTTCTTT
TRBJ2-7 | . | TRBV2 | . | CASRVGVYEQYF | TGTGCCAGCAGGGTAGGGGTCTACGAGCAGTACTTC
TRBJ2-2 | TRBD2 | TRBV6-6 | . | CASSKLAGGPRNTGELFF | TGTGCCAGCAGTAAACTAGCGGGGGGGCCGAGGAACACCGGGGAGCTGTTTTTT
TRBJ1-2 | . | TRBV28 | few | CASSFSVGAAYGYTF | TGTGCCAGCAGTTTCTCCGTCGGGGCGGCCTATGGCTACACCTTC
TRBJ2-3 | . | TRBV7-6 | . | CVSSLTSIATDTQYF | TGTGTCAGCAGCTTAACGTCCATAGCGACAGATACGCAGTATTTT
TRBJ2-1 | . | TRBV4-1 | few | CASSQGRGVSYNEQFF | TGCGCCAGCAGCCAAGGGAGGGGAGTCAGCTACAATGAGCAGTTCTTC
TRBJ2-1 | TRBD1 | TRBV4-1 | few | CASSQAAGTGRSGNEQFF | TGCGCCAGCAGCCAAGCCGCCGGGACAGGGCGATCCGGAAATGAGCAGTTCTTC
TRBJ2-3 | TRBD2 | TRBV20-1 | few | CSAPPGLSTDTQYF | TGCAGTGCCCCCCCGGGACTATCAACAGATACGCAGTATTTT
TRBJ1-5 | TRBD1 | TRBV7-6 | few | CASGQGAIQPQHF | TGTGCCAGCGGACAGGGGGCAATTCAGCCCCAGCATTTT